One sample yielded the 4 T cell receptor beta chains listed below, sequenced in a study of CXCR3-negative and CXCR3-positive naive CD8 T cells. UMI-tagged TRB cDNA libraries were built via 5' RACE. TCRdb reprocessed the 5' RACE reads and stores each CDR3 protein as one record, lacking DNA. Its listing shows around 88,000 distinct CDR3 sequences. Study-wide results and caveats: The study found more hydrophobic TRB CDR3s in CXCR3-positive naive cells than in CXCR3-negative naive cells.

These receptors have no known antigen. Sequenced input: naive CXCR3+ CD8+ T cells from blood. The subset here: CD45RO-CCR7+CD27+CD95- naive CD8+ T cells expressing CXCR3 (TNR3+). These receptors all stem from a human donor in good health. Some clones in this sample may be carry-over from other donors' samples.

This chain uses TRBV28 with TRBJ2-7; TCRdb picks TRBD1, but there is no DNA to check that call. This CDR3 is built from 14 residues. In germline, CDR1 is MDHEN, CDR2 SYDVKM. The chain's CDR3 is CASSLSKTGLEQYF.

This rearrangement joins TRBV7-9 to TRBJ2-1; TCRdb outputs TRBD2, but without DNA this stays unchecked. CDR3 length equals 15 residues. Germline CDR1 is SEHNR and CDR2 is FQNEAQ (reference sequence). The CDR3 sequence: CASSPTSGMVNEQFF.

The J gene is TRBJ2-2, the V gene TRBV7-2; TCRdb gives TRBD2 as the D gene, but with no DNA this cannot be confirmed. This CDR3 contains 17 residues. The germline V gene has CDR1 SGHTA and CDR2 FQGNSA. The chain's CDR3 is CASSLDQERSYTGELFF. The full variable domain, its missing parts supplied by reference TRBV7-2 and TRBJ2-2, is GAGVSQSPSNKVTEKGKDVELRCDPISGHTALYWYRQSLGQGLEFLIYFQGNSAPDKSGLPSDRFSAERTGGSVSTLTIQRTQQEDSAVYLCASSLDQERSYTGELFFGEGSRLTVL.

The J gene is TRBJ2-5, the V gene TRBV27; TCRdb's D call, TRBD2, is unchecked because there is no DNA. The germline gives CDR1 MNHEY, CDR2 SMNVEV (reference sequence). This CDR3 has 13 residues. CDR3 amino acids: CASGGRLQETQYF.